A single sample gave rise to the 24 T cell receptor beta chains below, sequenced in a study of blood T cell repertoires in COVID-19. Method: immunoSEQ multiplex PCR; TCRdb's copy keeps in-frame clones and lacks some. The sample records around 130,000 clones, 84% being singletons. Sequences were obtained from peripheral blood. The source of these receptors is a man in his 60s with acute or convalescent COVID-19.

The chain recombines TRBV6-2 or TRBV6-3 with TRBJ2-2, with no clear D. This CDR3 is 15 amino acids long. V was clipped by 4 bases and J by 6 bases, with 15 bases between them. Germline V gene data show CDR1 as MNHEY and CDR2 as SVGEGT. The CDR3 DNA reads as TGTGCCAGCAGTTCCCGAGGTCGAGCTTCCGGGGAGCTGTTTTTT. Translation gives CASSSRGRASGELFF.

This clone was detected only once. This chain links TRBV20-1 with TRBJ1-6; 9 bases line up with TRBD1. V trimming: 3 bases; J trimming: 10 bases; junction bases outside the gene matches: 4. CDR3 size: 13 residues. Germline assignment: CDR1 DFQATT and CDR2 SNEGSKA (reference sequence). Here the CDR3 DNA reads TGCAGTGCTAGTGGACAGGGGAACTCACCCCTCCACTTT. Translating gives CSASGQGNSPLHF.

The genes are TRBV5-1 and TRBJ2-3; the D is unclear. The CDR3 runs to 15 residues. Trimming shortened V by 0 bases and J by 1 base, and 9 bases separated the two germline ends. Germline loops: CDR1 SGHRS, CDR2 YFSETQ. DNA for the CDR3: TGCGCCAGCAGCTTGGCAGGCGTGGGCACAGATACGCAGTATTTT. Its protein product is CASSLAGVGTDTQYF.

The chain couples TRBV6-2 or TRBV6-3 to TRBJ2-3; TRBD2 matches 9 bases. The CDR3 is 17 residues long. Germline V CDR1 and CDR2: MNHEY, SVGEGT. After removal of 2 bases from V and 5 bases from J, the junction contained 11 bases not matched to a gene. The CDR3 is CASSYVSGGQGIDTQYF. As DNA, the CDR3 is TGTGCCAGCAGTTACGTTAGCGGGGGCCAGGGAATAGATACGCAGTATTTT.

V gene TRBV5-6 combines with J gene TRBJ1-5, with D perhaps matching TRBD1 (6 bases). V lost 1 base and J lost 1, with 9 bases in between. The CDR3 loop spans 15 amino acids. CDR1 and CDR2 from the germline V gene are SGHDT and YYEEEE. The CDR3 DNA follows: TGTGCCAGCAGCTTGTTTGACAGGAGCAATCAGCCCCAGCATTTT. Protein sequence: CASSLFDRSNQPQHF.

DNA for the CDR3: TGTGCCAGCAGCCGAGGGACTAGCGGGGGGGCAGATACGCAGTATTTT. This sequence encodes CASSRGTSGGADTQYF. V gene TRBV7-8 combines with J gene TRBJ2-3; 16 bases line up with TRBD2. Germline V gene sequence: CDR1 SGHVS, CDR2 FQNEAQ. The CDR3 is 16 residues long. Trimming at V came to 5 bases and at J to 4 bases, leaving 3 bases not matched to a gene.

Only one count was recorded for this clone. The V call is TRBV10-2, the J call TRBJ1-5, with 8 bases matching TRBD1. CDR1 is WSHSY and CDR2 is SAAADI in the germline V gene. The CDR3 loop spans 15 amino acids. J lost 1 base, V lost 6 bases, and 5 bases had no gene match. As DNA, the CDR3 is TGCGCCAGCAGCGCCGGGACAGGAAGCAATCAGCCCCAGCATTTT. Its translation is CASSAGTGSNQPQHF.

V gene TRBV14 combines with J gene TRBJ1-6, with D possibly being TRBD1 (6 bases). The CDR3 sequence is 17 residues long. Germline-derived CDR1 and CDR2 are SGHDN and FVKESK. With 1 base removed from V and 3 bases from J, the gap between germline ends came to 13 bases. This chain's CDR3 is CASSQGGGGGYNSPLHF. Written as DNA, the CDR3 is TGTGCCAGCAGCCAAGGGGGTGGGGGCGGCTATAATTCACCCCTCCACTTT.

This clone has only one observation. The V gene is TRBV5-4, the J gene TRBJ2-5, with TRBD1 matching over 7 bases. Unmatched junction bases numbered 5, after V lost 4 bases and J lost 2 bases. CDR3 length: 14 amino acids. CDR1 is SGHNT, CDR2 YYREEE, per germline (reference sequence). The CDR3 DNA sequence: TGTGCCAGCAGCGCCGGGACAGCTCAAGAGACCCAGTACTTC. As protein: CASSAGTAQETQYF.

This clone was seen a few times. The chain joins TRBV11-2 to TRBJ2-1, with TRBD2 identical over 11 bases. Germline CDR1 and CDR2: SGHAT and FQNNGV. V was pared by 0 bases and J by 7 bases, with 11 bases of the junction left unmatched. The CDR3 has 18 residues. Here the CDR3 DNA reads TGTGCCAGCAGCTTAGAGTTTGTTAGCGGGAGGGCCGGGAATGAGCAGTTCTTC. This sequence encodes CASSLEFVSGRAGNEQFF.

The V and J genes are TRBV2 and TRBJ1-1; TRBD1 matches 8 bases. CDR1 SNHLY and CDR2 FYNNEI come from the germline V gene. There are 15 residues in the CDR3. V shed 2 bases, J shed 0 bases, and the junction held 2 bases outside the gene matches. The CDR3 loop is CASSEQGAMNTEAFF. CDR3 sequence (DNA): TGTGCCAGCAGTGAACAGGGGGCAATGAACACTGAAGCTTTCTTT.

This sequence joins TRBV6-5 and TRBJ1-3; D uncertain. Germline V gene lookup returns CDR1 MNHEY and CDR2 SVGAGI. The V end was cut by 6 bases, the J end by 4 bases, with 4 bases between. This CDR3 contains 11 residues. CDR3 sequence reads: CASSLGNTIYF. In nucleotides, the CDR3 is TGTGCCAGCAGCCTGGGAAACACCATATATTTT.

This rearrangement joins TRBV5-6 to TRBJ1-5; D not certain. V was trimmed by 1 base and J by 1 base, leaving 6 bases between them. Germline values: CDR1 SGHDT, CDR2 YYEEEE. The length of the CDR3 is 14 residues. CDR3 bases: TGTGCCAGCAGCTTGTGGCGGAGCAATCAGCCCCAGCATTTT. This translates into CASSLWRSNQPQHF.

The J gene is TRBJ2-3, the V gene TRBV30; D not certain. The V end was cut by 1 base, the J end by 8 bases, with 16 bases between. Germline-derived CDR1 and CDR2 are GTSNPN and SVGIG (reference sequence). The CDR3 runs 14 residues. CDR3 sequence reads: CAWSGPRSSGTQYF. Here the CDR3 DNA reads TGTGCCTGGAGTGGTCCCCGGTCGTCAGGTACGCAGTATTTT.

This clone was counted only a few times. The chain joins TRBV2 to TRBJ2-1; 8 bases agree with TRBD2. There are 15 residues in the CDR3. Germline values: CDR1 SNHLY, CDR2 FYNNEI. V was pared by 6 bases and J by 10 bases, with 14 bases of the junction left unmatched. CDR3 nucleotides: TGTGCCAGCAGGCTTGAGTTAGCGGGATCAGGGGAGCAGTTCTTC. Its protein is CASRLELAGSGEQFF.

The chain uses TRBV12-5 and TRBJ2-7; 7 bases align to TRBD2. Trimming removed 1 base from V and 5 bases from J; junction bases left unmatched: 14. From germline, CDR1 is LGHNT and CDR2 FRNRAP. This CDR3 region has 17 residues. The CDR3 DNA reads TGTGCTAGTGGTTTGGCCGGCCCTTACGGGAGGATCGACGAGCAGTACTTC. Its translation is CASGLAGPYGRIDEQYF.

The V gene is TRBV9, the J gene TRBJ2-2, with 8 bases that match TRBD1. The trim removed 8 bases at V and 6 bases at J, leaving 12 bases unmatched. The CDR3 has 15 amino acids. CDR1 is SGDLS, CDR2 YYNGEE, per germline. CDR3 coding DNA: TGTGCCAGTAGGACTGGACAGGGTGATGCCGGGGAGCTGTTTTTT. This sequence encodes CASRTGQGDAGELFF.

The chain employs TRBV27 and TRBJ2-2; 10 nucleotides line up with TRBD2. The germline V gene has CDR1 MNHEY and CDR2 SMNVEV (reference sequence). Losses at the gene ends were 7 bases for V and 2 bases for J; bases not matched to a gene: 7. This CDR3 region has 16 residues. The CDR3 here is CASIWSGGVNTGELFF. The CDR3 nucleotides read TGTGCCAGCATCTGGAGCGGGGGGGTTAACACCGGGGAGCTGTTTTTT.

The V and J genes are TRBV27 and TRBJ2-7; 8 bases line up with TRBD1. The CDR3 has 15 residues. Trimming at V came to 4 bases and at J to 3 bases, leaving 8 bases not matched to a gene. Germline CDR1 is MNHEY and CDR2 is SMNVEV (reference sequence). This CDR3 is CASSSDRDGIYEQYF. In DNA form, the CDR3 reads TGTGCCAGCAGTTCGGACAGGGACGGCATCTACGAGCAGTACTTC.

The CDR3 loop reads CASSLGQVHEQYF. CDR3 DNA: TGTGCCAGCAGTTTAGGGCAGGTCCACGAGCAGTACTTC. The chain joins TRBV12-3 or TRBV12-4 to TRBJ2-7; the D is unclear. The length of the CDR3 is 13 residues. V lost 1 base and J lost 5, with 9 bases in between.

The chain joins TRBV6-2 or TRBV6-3 to TRBJ2-7, with D unclear. The CDR3 consists of 12 residues. The V gene's germline CDR1 is MNHEY and CDR2 SVGEGT. V was trimmed by 4 bases and J by 2 bases, leaving 6 bases between them. Here the CDR3 DNA reads TGTGCCAGCAGTTCCCCTCCCTACGAGCAGTACTTC. It is translated as CASSSPPYEQYF.

The J gene is TRBJ2-2, the V gene TRBV5-4; 7 nucleotides line up with TRBD1. The germline V gene has CDR1 SGHNT and CDR2 YYREEE (reference sequence). J gave up 6 bases and V 4 bases, and 6 bases lay outside the gene matches. The CDR3 is 14 amino acids. CDR3 loop: CASSANRGPGELFF. Here the CDR3 DNA reads TGTGCCAGCAGCGCCAACAGGGGACCCGGGGAGCTGTTTTTT.

In this sample, this clone turned up once. The identical CDR3 is also encoded by other nucleotide sequences in the sample. The gene calls are TRBV10-3 and TRBJ1-1, with D possibly TRBD1 on 5 matching bases. Trimming took 2 bases from V and 2 from J, leaving 9 bases between them. CDR3 length: 14 amino acids. Germline CDR1 and CDR2: ENHRY and SYGVKD. The CDR3 sequence: CAISEDSPNTEAFF. CDR3 DNA sequence: TGTGCCATCAGTGAGGACAGCCCTAACACTGAAGCTTTCTTT.

This clone was found many times. Other DNA sequences in the same sample also yield this CDR3. As DNA, the CDR3 is TGTGCCAGCAGCTCGCTAGCGGGAGGGCCAGATACCGGGGAGCTGTTTTTT. It translates to CASSSLAGGPDTGELFF. The V gene is TRBV7-2, the J gene TRBJ2-2, with 12 bases lining up with TRBD2. The CDR3 loop spans 17 amino acids. The junction had 8 bases not matched to a gene; V was cut back by 4 bases and J by 5 bases. Per germline, CDR1 SGHTA and CDR2 FQGNSA.